The next 21 T cell receptor beta chains were all read from a single sample in a study of T cell responses to AZD1222 COVID-19 vaccine. The assay was immunoSEQ multiplex PCR, and TCRdb's table has in-frame clones only and misses some. The sample contains some 150,000 clones, about 87% of which appear only once. The sequencing used peripheral blood, collected on day 0 of MenACWY control vaccination. Receptors were obtained from an adult in good health.

Turning to this clone: A read error may account for a junction end that differs from germline. The rearrangement uses TRBV7-6 and TRBJ2-3; 11 nucleotides align to TRBD2. Germline V gene sequence: CDR1 SGHVS, CDR2 FNYEAQ. The CDR3 extends over 15 amino acids. Here the CDR3 DNA reads TGTGCCAGCAGCTTAGATCGTGCCTTAGCGGGGGGGCCATTGTTT. Its translation: CASSLDRALAGGPLF.

The chain carries TRBV28 and TRBJ1-3; TRBD1 aligns across 8 bases. The CDR3 is 16 amino acids. The V gene's germline CDR1 is MDHEN and CDR2 SYDVKM. V shed 6 bases and J 0 bases; nucleotides not matched to a gene: 7. In DNA, the CDR3 is TGTGCCAGCAGCCGGACAGGGTTAAGCTCTGGAAACACCATATATTTT. This codes for CASSRTGLSSGNTIYF.

This clone has more than one count but fewer than ten. The gene calls are TRBV3-1 (or the pseudogene TRBV3-2) and TRBJ2-5; possible D gene TRBD1, 6 bases. Germline V gives CDR1 LGHDT, CDR2 YNNKEL (reference sequence). Trimming removed 8 bases from V and 4 bases from J, with 14 bases in between. This CDR3 is built from 13 residues. The CDR3 region has the DNA TGTGCCAGCGAAGCCAGGGGATCAGAGACCCAGTACTTC. Protein: CASEARGSETQYF.

Written as DNA, the CDR3 is TGTGCCTGGAGTGTAAAAGGGGGCCTCTACACCGGGGAGCTGTTTTTT. It encodes CAWSVKGGLYTGELFF. The chain employs TRBV30 and TRBJ2-2; 7 bases line up with TRBD1. CDR1 is GTSNPN and CDR2 is SVGIG in the germline V gene (reference sequence). The CDR3 extends over 16 amino acids. The trim removed 0 bases at V and 3 bases at J, leaving 7 bases unmatched. The entire variable domain, with the rest obtained from reference TRBV30 and TRBJ2-2, is as follows: SQTIHQWPATLVQPVGSPLSLECTVEGTSNPNLYWYRQAAGRGLQLLFYSVGIGQISSEVPQNLSASRPQDRQFILSSKKLLLSDSGFYLCAWSVKGGLYTGELFFGEGSRLTVL.

The chain couples TRBV28 to TRBJ1-1, with 7 bases identical to TRBD1. CDR1 and CDR2 from the germline V gene are MDHEN and SYDVKM. The ends lost 5 bases at V and 4 bases at J; junction bases unmatched: 4. CDR3 length: 13 residues. The CDR3 region is CASSIAGGTEAFF. The CDR3 bases are TGTGCCAGCAGTATAGCAGGGGGCACTGAAGCTTTCTTT.

The chain joins TRBV10-2 to TRBJ1-4; the D gene is possibly TRBD1 (5 bases). The CDR3 covers 14 residues. Trimming cost V 3 bases and J 8 bases, with 13 bases left between them. Germline-derived CDR1 and CDR2 are WSHSY and SAAADI. As DNA, the CDR3 is TGCGCCAGCAGTGACGAACAGGTCGGGGAAAAACTGTTTTTT. Encoded protein: CASSDEQVGEKLFF.

This rearrangement joins TRBV28 to TRBJ2-3, with a possible D match to TRBD2 (6 bases). Trimming left V 3 bases short and J 3 bases short, with 13 bases between. CDR3 length equals 15 residues. Germline V lookup: CDR1 MDHEN, CDR2 SYDVKM. CDR3 loop: CASSLAGRGTDTQYF. CDR3 DNA sequence: TGTGCCAGCAGTTTGGCCGGGAGAGGGACAGATACGCAGTATTTT.

J is TRBJ1-5 and V is TRBV19, with 9 bases aligning to TRBD1. Germline V gene data show CDR1 as LNHDA and CDR2 as SQIVND (reference sequence). This CDR3 is built from 15 residues. The ends lost 5 bases at V and 4 bases at J; junction bases unmatched: 6. The CDR3 DNA follows: TGTGCCAGTAGTCCGAGGGGGACAGGGAATCAGCCCCAGCATTTT. Encoded protein: CASSPRGTGNQPQHF.

The gene calls are TRBV11-1 and TRBJ2-5; 11 bases agree with TRBD1. The germline V gene has CDR1 SGHAT and CDR2 FQDESV (reference sequence). V lost 5 bases and J lost 5; bases outside the gene matches: 10. CDR3 length: 16 residues. CDR3 sequence reads: CASSPPGQGAGETQYF. The CDR3 region has the DNA TGTGCCAGCAGCCCGCCTGGACAGGGGGCGGGTGAGACCCAGTACTTC.

The chain links TRBV12-5 to TRBJ2-1, with TRBD1 as a possible D gene (5 bases). CDR3 length: 13 residues. With 7 bases removed from V and 4 bases from J, the gap between germline ends came to 11 bases. Germline V gene sequence: CDR1 LGHNT, CDR2 FRNRAP. The CDR3 nucleotides read TGTGCTAGTGCTACCGACAGTTACAATGAGCAGTTCTTC. The encoded protein is CASATDSYNEQFF.

This chain links TRBV9 with TRBJ1-1; a possible D gene is TRBD1 (5 bases). The germline V gene encodes CDR1 SGDLS and CDR2 YYNGEE. Trimming shortened V by 0 bases and J by 3 bases, and 9 bases separated the two germline ends. The CDR3 is 14 residues long. The chain's CDR3 is CASSVVSRDTEAFF. CDR3 bases: TGTGCCAGCAGCGTAGTTTCCAGGGACACTGAAGCTTTCTTT.

V and J are TRBV6-5 and TRBJ2-3, with a possible D match to TRBD2 (7 bases). The CDR3 is 15 residues long. Trimming took 5 bases from V and 5 from J, leaving 17 bases between them. In germline, CDR1 is MNHEY, CDR2 SVGAGI. The CDR3 sequence is CASSPRGGAGDTQYF. The CDR3 bases are TGTGCCAGCAGTCCCCGAGGGGGGGCCGGAGATACGCAGTATTTT.

This chain uses TRBV29-1 with TRBJ2-4, with 7 bases that match TRBD1. The CDR3 has 14 residues. Germline values: CDR1 SQVTM, CDR2 ANQGSEA. V trimming: 7 bases; J trimming: 1 base; junction bases outside the gene matches: 7. The CDR3 nucleotides read TGCAGCGCCTCAGGGGGTGAGGCCAAAAACATTCAGTACTTC. It is translated as CSASGGEAKNIQYF.

The genes are TRBV30 and TRBJ1-5, with a weak D call TRBD1 (6 bases). The V gene lost 4 bases and the J gene lost 2 bases, with 9 bases spanning the gap. Germline-derived CDR1 and CDR2 are GTSNPN and SVGIG (reference sequence). The CDR3 is 13 residues long. CDR3 nucleotide sequence: TGTGCCTGGAATTCAGGGGGCAATCAGCCCCAGCATTTT. The encoded protein is CAWNSGGNQPQHF. Drawing the rest from reference TRBV30 and TRBJ1-5, the complete variable domain is SQTIHQWPATLVQPVGSPLSLECTVEGTSNPNLYWYRQAAGRGLQLLFYSVGIGQISSEVPQNLSASRPQDRQFILSSKKLLLSDSGFYLCAWNSGGNQPQHFGDGTRLSIL.

This clone was seen once. The V and J genes are TRBV6-6 and TRBJ2-2; D not certain. CDR3 size: 13 residues. Trimming stripped 4 bases from V and 4 bases from J, with 7 bases between. Germline V CDR1 and CDR2: MNHNY, SVGAGI (reference sequence). CDR3 sequence (DNA): TGTGCCAGCAGTTCAGGAGTCACCGGGGAGCTGTTTTTT. Its protein is CASSSGVTGELFF.

This clone showed up just once. V and J are TRBV30 and TRBJ1-5, with 10 bases aligning to TRBD1. Losses at the gene ends were 6 bases for V and 4 bases for J; bases not matched to a gene: 3. CDR3 length: 13 residues. Germline CDR1 reads GTSNPN; CDR2 reads SVGIG (reference sequence). DNA of the CDR3: TGTGCCTGCCTGGGACAGGGGAATCAGCCCCAGCATTTT. Its protein is CACLGQGNQPQHF.

Turning to this clone: Other DNA sequences in this specimen translate into the identical CDR3. The chain links TRBV28 to TRBJ1-5; a possible D gene is TRBD1 (5 bases). V lost 6 bases and J 6 bases, leaving 6 bases between the germline ends. Germline CDR1 and CDR2: MDHEN and SYDVKM. The CDR3 is made up of 11 amino acids. Here the CDR3 DNA reads TGTGCCAGCAGGGGGGGTCAGCCCCAGCATTTT. This sequence encodes CASRGGQPQHF.

The rearrangement uses TRBV7-3 and TRBJ1-1; 8 positions agree with TRBD1. The germline V gene encodes CDR1 SGHTA and CDR2 FQGTGA. CDR3 length equals 17 residues. Trimming cost V 0 bases and J 5 bases; bases outside gene matches: 11. CDR3 DNA: TGTGCCAGCAGCTTAACTGGACCCGGACAGGGTGGTACTGAAGCTTTCTTT. Translating gives CASSLTGPGQGGTEAFF.

The V call is TRBV7-9, the J call TRBJ1-1; D gene uncertain. The CDR3 is 13 residues long. Germline CDR1 and CDR2: SEHNR and FQNEAQ (reference sequence). V was cut by 8 bases and J by 0 bases, with 10 bases left in between. DNA of the CDR3: TGTGCCAGCCAATACTTGATGAACACTGAAGCTTTCTTT. Protein product: CASQYLMNTEAFF.

The chain links TRBV3-1 (or the pseudogene TRBV3-2) to TRBJ2-1; 7 bases line up with TRBD2. Germline V CDR1 and CDR2: LGHDT, YNNKEL (reference sequence). Trimming took 0 bases from V and 3 from J; bases not matched to a gene: 5. The CDR3 covers 16 residues. Here the CDR3 reads CASSQDLRTSYNEQFF. CDR3 nucleotide sequence: TGTGCCAGCAGCCAAGATCTGAGGACTAGCTACAATGAGCAGTTCTTC.

V and J are TRBV5-4 and TRBJ2-3, with D possibly matching TRBD2 (5 bases). CDR3 size: 15 residues. Germline values: CDR1 SGHNT, CDR2 YYREEE (reference sequence). V was cut by 4 bases and J by 5 bases, with 17 bases left in between. The CDR3 is CASSARVGVGDTQYF. The CDR3 bases are TGTGCCAGCAGCGCGAGAGTGGGAGTTGGAGATACGCAGTATTTT.